The 16 T cell receptor beta chains in this list originate from one sample, sequenced in a study of regulatory T cells in long-lasting Graves disease. Investigators prepared the TCR beta libraries by applying iRepertoire HTBI primers and Arm-PCR of CDR3 regions. One entry per CDR3 protein, called by TCRdb with MiXCR from the multiplex PCR reads. Of about 420,000 distinct CDR3 sequences in the sample, about 15% were seen once. As to time point: newly diagnosed GD, antithyroid drugs for less than 3 months. Following extraction of RNA from PBMCs, that RNA was used to make the TCR library. These data were likewise used in another study, on T cells in Graves' hyperthyroidism and ophthalmopathy.

The sequenced sample was peripheral blood mononuclear cells (PBMCs), obtained at new diagnosis, from a patient treated with antithyroid drugs. These receptors all stem from a woman in her late teens or twenties with Graves disease.

This clonotype appeared many times. The chain has TRBV6-1 and TRBJ2-7, with TRBD2 as a possible D gene (6 bases). The germline gives CDR1 MNHNS, CDR2 SASEGT. V lost 6 bases, J lost 3 bases, and 18 bases lay in between. The CDR3 extends over 15 amino acids. The DNA of the CDR3 is TGTGCCAGCAGGGGCGAGCGGGTCGAAGGCTACGAGCAGTACTTC. It translates to CASRGERVEGYEQYF.

This clonotype has ten or more counts. This chain joins TRBV20-1 and TRBJ2-5; a weak D match, TRBD2 (6 bases). The V end was cut by 5 bases, the J end by 2 bases, with 15 bases between. The V gene's germline CDR1 is DFQATT and CDR2 SNEGSKA (reference sequence). The CDR3 spans 14 residues. The chain's CDR3 is CSAERLVGQETQYF. DNA for the CDR3: TGCAGTGCTGAACGACTAGTGGGGCAAGAGACCCAGTACTTC.

This chain joins TRBV12-3 or TRBV12-4 and TRBJ1-5; 8 bases map to TRBD1. This CDR3 has 16 amino acids. V was clipped by 3 bases and J by 4 bases; unmatched bases: 8. The CDR3 region is CASSLWGTGTNQPQHF. DNA for the CDR3: TGTGCCAGCAGTTTGTGGGGGACAGGAACAAATCAGCCCCAGCATTTT.

In this sample, this clonotype turned up many times. The V call is TRBV11-3, the J call TRBJ2-1; TRBD2 might be the D (5 bases). Looked up from germline, CDR1 is SGHNT and CDR2 is YENEEA. Trimming removed 4 bases at V and 5 bases at J, with 12 bases between. CDR3 length: 14 residues. The DNA for the CDR3 is TGTGCCAGCAGCTACACTAGTCACCACAATGAGCAGTTCTTC. Translation gives CASSYTSHHNEQFF.

A note on this clonotype: This may arise from a read error, as a much more abundant clone is one base away. The chain has TRBV29-1 and TRBJ2-1; maybe TRBD2 (6 bases). Germline-derived CDR1 and CDR2 are SQVTM and ANQGSEA. V lost 0 bases and J lost 8, with 26 bases in between. The CDR3 contains 18 residues. CDR3 in amino acids: CSVEDPGLHSLRWDEQFF. As DNA, the CDR3 is TGCAGCGTTGAAGACCCGGGACTCCACTCTCTCCGATGGGATGAGCAGTTCTTC.

This clonotype was found a few times. This chain uses TRBV4-1 with TRBJ1-5, with D perhaps matching TRBD1 (6 bases). Germline V CDR1 and CDR2: MGHRA, YSYEKL. The V gene lost 0 bases and the J gene lost 3 bases, with 15 bases spanning the gap. The CDR3 consists of 17 residues. CDR3 sequence reads: CASSQEAGALVNQPQHF. DNA for the CDR3: TGCGCCAGCAGCCAAGAGGCAGGGGCCCTCGTCAATCAGCCCCAGCATTTT.

This clonotype was counted at least ten times. In DNA, the CDR3 is TGTGCCAGCAGCCTCAGTGGACTAGCGGATCTCTCTGGGGCCAACGTCCTGACTTTC. It encodes CASSLSGLADLSGANVLTF. The chain carries TRBV28 and TRBJ2-6; 10 bases map to TRBD2. Germline-derived CDR1 and CDR2 are MDHEN and SYDVKM. V lost 6 bases and J lost 0; bases outside the gene matches: 11. This CDR3 region has 19 residues.

This clonotype was detected many times. V usage is TRBV10-2 and J usage is TRBJ2-2, with 13 nucleotides matching TRBD2. The V and J ends lost 6 bases and 5 bases, in that order; junction bases with no gene match: 6. Per germline, CDR1 WSHSY and CDR2 SAAADI. This CDR3 spans 16 amino acids. CDR3 amino acids: CASRWTSGSGTGELFF. The DNA of the CDR3 is TGCGCCAGCAGATGGACTAGCGGGAGTGGTACCGGGGAGCTGTTTTTT.

The chain uses TRBV20-1 and TRBJ1-1; D might be TRBD1 (5 bases). The CDR3 totals 14 residues. Germline V CDR1 and CDR2: DFQATT, SNEGSKA (reference sequence). V lost 8 bases to trimming and J lost 2 bases, with 18 bases between them. The CDR3 region has the DNA TGCAGTCCGATTAGGAGGAGGGACAACACTGAAGCTTTCTTT. Amino acid sequence: CSPIRRRDNTEAFF.

This clonotype appeared a few times. The J gene is TRBJ1-4, the V gene TRBV11-2, with 8 bases fitting TRBD1. The trim removed 2 bases at V and 3 bases at J, leaving 17 bases unmatched. The CDR3 is 20 amino acids. Per the germline V gene, CDR1 is SGHAT and CDR2 is FQNNGV. CDR3 DNA sequence: TGTGCCAGCAGCTTACTCCCTAATCAGGGGGCAAGGACCTCTAATGAAAAACTGTTTTTT. Encoded protein: CASSLLPNQGARTSNEKLFF.

The J gene is TRBJ2-1, the V gene TRBV2, with 7 positions matching TRBD2. Per the germline V gene, CDR1 is SNHLY and CDR2 is FYNNEI. The CDR3 sequence is 15 residues long. The V and J ends lost 5 bases and 7 bases, in that order; junction bases with no gene match: 11. CDR3 loop: CASSIGRTGPNEQFF. CDR3 in DNA: TGTGCCAGCAGTATCGGGAGGACGGGACCTAATGAGCAGTTCTTC.

This clonotype was found many times. This chain links TRBV27 with TRBJ2-1; 10 nucleotides line up with TRBD2. CDR1 MNHEY and CDR2 SMNVEV come from the germline V gene (reference sequence). Trimming cost V 4 bases and J 2 bases; bases outside gene matches: 17. The CDR3 sequence is 20 residues long. The CDR3 here is CASSSPPPSGSGLTYNEQFF. DNA for the CDR3: TGTGCCAGCAGTTCCCCCCCGCCTAGCGGGAGTGGGCTAACCTACAATGAGCAGTTCTTC.

The V and J genes are TRBV28 and TRBJ1-1, with D possibly matching TRBD1 (5 bases). Looked up from germline, CDR1 is MDHEN and CDR2 is SYDVKM. Trimming shortened V by 5 bases and J by 1 base, and 11 bases separated the two germline ends. There are 14 residues in the CDR3. CDR3 region: CASSGTNGNTEAFF. The CDR3 DNA reads TGTGCCAGCAGTGGGACGAATGGGAACACTGAAGCTTTCTTT.

There are a few counts of this clonotype. The chain couples TRBV10-2 to TRBJ2-7, with D hard to call. Trimming removed 0 bases from V and 12 bases from J, with 12 bases in between. The CDR3 totals 12 residues. The germline gives CDR1 WSHSY, CDR2 SAAADI. CDR3 DNA: TGCGCCAGCAGTGAGTCTAGGGCTAACTCGTACTTC. It yields the protein CASSESRANSYF.

To note about this clonotype: A much larger clone lies a single base off, so this may be a read error. V gene TRBV6-1 combines with J gene TRBJ2-1; D is possibly TRBD1 (6 bases). Germline lookup yields CDR1 MNHNS and CDR2 SASEGT. V was cut by 5 bases and J by 6 bases, with 8 bases left in between. This CDR3 is 12 amino acids long. As DNA, the CDR3 is TGTGCCAGCAGTAAAGGGGGCAATGAGCAGTTCTTC. The encoded protein is CASSKGGNEQFF.

The sample holds a few counts of this clonotype. This chain uses TRBV6-1 with TRBJ1-1; D not certain. CDR3 size: 15 residues. The V gene's germline CDR1 is MNHNS and CDR2 SASEGT. Trimming left V 5 bases short and J 5 bases short, with 18 bases between. The CDR3 is CASSLLILPGTEAFF. DNA of the CDR3: TGTGCCAGCAGTCTCCTAATCTTGCCCGGGACTGAAGCTTTCTTT.